This is a list of T cell receptor beta chains from one sample in a study of blood T cells in healthy people across ages. MiXCR was run by TCRdb on the 5' RACE reads, yielding one entry per CDR3 protein. This sample has around 1,800,000 distinct CDR3 sequences, with roughly two fifths found just once. Sequencing was carried out using blood. The receptors were sampled from a human donor in good health. CDR3s include the opening cysteine and the closing phenylalanine or tryptophan. The D gene is left open where the match is weak. Only some rows state a clone size, as once, few, many or a class for expanded clones.

d_call,j_call,v_call,clone_size,cdr3_nt,cdr3_aa
.,TRBJ2-1,TRBV4-1,.,TGCGCCAGCTCGGTGGGGCAGACCTACGAGCAGTTCTTC,CASSVGQTYEQFF
.,TRBJ2-7,TRBV6-2/TRBV6-3,few,TGTGCCAGCAGTTACTCATGGGGACTGAACGAGCAGTACTTC,CASSYSWGLNEQYF
TRBD1,TRBJ1-2,TRBV11-2,.,TGTGCCAGCAGCCTCCGGGACAGCCCTCTACCGAACTATGGCTACACCTTC,CASSLRDSPLPNYGYTF
.,TRBJ1-1,TRBV3-1,.,TGTGCCAGCAGGGAACAGTCTAGCACTGAAGCTTTCTTT,CASREQSSTEAFF
.,TRBJ1-5,TRBV29-1,.,TGCAGCGTTTCCTCTGGGAATCAGCCCCAGCATTTT,CSVSSGNQPQHF
.,TRBJ2-3,TRBV7-9,.,TGTGCCAGCAGCCCGCGTCCGGGAGCGGCAACAGATACGCAGTATTTT,CASSPRPGAATDTQYF
TRBD2,TRBJ2-5,TRBV11-2,few,TGTGCCAGCAGCCCTCGTGGGGGGGGAGCTCCCGAGACCCAGTACTTC,CASSPRGGGAPETQYF
.,TRBJ2-5,TRBV3-1,few,TGTGCCAGCAGCGGACAGACGAAGACCCAGTACTTC,CASSGQTKTQYF
TRBD1,TRBJ1-2,TRBV7-9,few,TGTGCCAGCAGCTTAAGGGGACAGAGCGACTATGGCTACACCTTC,CASSLRGQSDYGYTF
.,TRBJ2-1,TRBV12-3/TRBV12-4,.,TGTGCCAGCAGCCCTGGGGTAGCCAAAAACATTCAGTTCTTC,CASSPGVAKNIQFF
TRBD1,TRBJ2-1,TRBV7-8,.,TGTGCCAGCAGCTCCGGGACAGGGACTCACAATGAGCAGTTCTTC,CASSSGTGTHNEQFF
TRBD2,TRBJ2-1,TRBV12-3/TRBV12-4,.,TGTGCCAGCAGCCCGGGACTAGCGGGGAGCGTTTACAATGAGCAGTTCTTC,CASSPGLAGSVYNEQFF
TRBD2,TRBJ2-3,TRBV4-3,.,TGCACCAGCAGCCAAGATCTGAGTAGCGGGGGCTTCACAGATACGCAGTATTTT,CTSSQDLSSGGFTDTQYF